The T cell receptor (beta chain) under discussion was sequenced for a study of cytomegalovirus exposure and HLA in healthy donors. Whole-study results and caveats: Trimming of TCR beta V- and J-genes showed a link, identified in a later analysis, to a missense DCLRE1C variant. Highest at DRB1 and lowest at HLA-C, TCR association rates differed among HLA loci in a later analysis.

This CDR3 contains 14 residues. Trimming took off 7 bases at V and 8 bases at J, with 20 bases between the two ends. Per the germline V gene, CDR1 is SNHLY and CDR2 is FYNNEI. The primer mix had 60 Vbeta and 13 Jbeta primers. TCRdb's table, derived via immunoSEQ multiplex PCR, lists solely in-frame clones and lacks some. The sample lists around 100,000 clones, around three quarters occurring once. Remarks on this clone: Its antigen is unknown.

The V and J genes are TRBV2 and TRBJ1-2, with a possible D match to TRBD1 (5 bases). This TCR was recovered from a woman aged 25 to 39 in good health and CMV-seronegative. Material: PBMCs. The CDR3 protein is CASTETGDQGGYTF. The CDR3 bases are TGTGCCAGCACCGAGACGGGGGACCAAGGGGGCTACACCTTC.